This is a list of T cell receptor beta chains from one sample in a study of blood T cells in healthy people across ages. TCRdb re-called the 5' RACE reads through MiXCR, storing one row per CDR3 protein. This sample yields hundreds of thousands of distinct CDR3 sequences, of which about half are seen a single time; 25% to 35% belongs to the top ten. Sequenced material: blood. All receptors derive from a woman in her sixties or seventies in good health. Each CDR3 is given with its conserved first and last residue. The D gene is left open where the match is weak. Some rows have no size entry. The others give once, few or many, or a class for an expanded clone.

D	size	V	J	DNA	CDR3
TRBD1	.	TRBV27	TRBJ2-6	TGTGCCAGCAGTCCAGACAGGGTCACTGGGGCCAACGTCCTGACTTTC	CASSPDRVTGANVLTF
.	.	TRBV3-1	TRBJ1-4	TGTGCCAGCAGGAAGGAGGGCGGGCTTAATGAAAAACTGTTTTTT	CASRKEGGLNEKLFF
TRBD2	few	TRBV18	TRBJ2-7	TGTGCCAGCTCACCGAGGACTAGTCGATCCTACGAGCAGTACTTC	CASSPRTSRSYEQYF
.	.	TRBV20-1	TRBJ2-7	TGCAGTGCTAGAGACCCCGGACAGATCTCCTACGAGCAGTACTTC	CSARDPGQISYEQYF
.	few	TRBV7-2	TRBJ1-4	TGTGCCAGCAGCTTACAGGGAGGTTTTGAAAAACTGTTTTTT	CASSLQGGFEKLFF
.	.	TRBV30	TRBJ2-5	TGTGCCTGGAGTGTGGCAGAGACCCAGTACTTC	CAWSVAETQYF
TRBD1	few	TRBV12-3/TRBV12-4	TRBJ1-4	TGTGCCAGCAGTTTAGGGGACAGGGCAACGCGGGAAAAACTGTTTTTT	CASSLGDRATREKLFF
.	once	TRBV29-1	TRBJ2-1	TGCAGCGTTGAAGGGAGGGGGGCCTACAATGAGCAGTTCTTC	CSVEGRGAYNEQFF
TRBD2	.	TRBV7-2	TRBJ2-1	TGTGTCTCGGGGAGGGAGAATGAGCAGTTCTTC	CVSGRENEQFF
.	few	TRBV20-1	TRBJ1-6	TGCAGTGCTAGCAGTGCCTCCGGGAAATCACCCCTCCACTTT	CSASSASGKSPLHF
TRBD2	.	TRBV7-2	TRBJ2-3	TGTGCCAGCAGCTTACTGAGCGGGAGCTTCTCCTTCGGTACGCAGTATTTT	CASSLLSGSFSFGTQYF
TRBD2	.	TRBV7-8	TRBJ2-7	TGTGCCAGCAGCTTCCCAGGGGGGATCCGACCTAGCGGGAGTTTGTACTTC	CASSFPGGIRPSGSLYF
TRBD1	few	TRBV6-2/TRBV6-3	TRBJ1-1	TGTGCCAGCAGTCCAGGACAGGGGGCTTCAGCTTTCTTT	CASSPGQGASAFF
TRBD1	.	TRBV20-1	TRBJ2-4	TGCAGTGCTCCTACAGGGGCCACTAAGTACATTCAGTACTTC	CSAPTGATKYIQYF
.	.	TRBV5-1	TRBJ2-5	TGCGCCAGCAGCTTAGGGTTTACCCAAGAGACCCAGTACTTC	CASSLGFTQETQYF
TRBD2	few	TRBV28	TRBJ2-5	TGTGCCAGCAGTTCCGCGGGAGGGGGCCAAGAGACCCAGTACTTC	CASSSAGGGQETQYF
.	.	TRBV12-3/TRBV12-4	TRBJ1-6	TGTGCCAGTACGAATGCAGGGGAGTATCGTAATCCACCCCTCCACTTT	CASTNAGEYRNPPLHF
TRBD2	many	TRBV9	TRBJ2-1	TGTGCCAGCAGCGTAGGTTCTAGCGGGAGGAACTACAATGAGCAGTTCTTC	CASSVGSSGRNYNEQFF
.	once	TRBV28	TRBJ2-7	TGTGCCAGCAGACAGGCCACATCCTACGAGCAGTACTTC	CASRQATSYEQYF
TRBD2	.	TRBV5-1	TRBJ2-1	TGCGCCAGCTCCCCGTTAGCGGGAGTTTTCCATGAGCAGTTCTTC	CASSPLAGVFHEQFF
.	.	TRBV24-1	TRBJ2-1	TGTGCCACCAGTTTAGGGGGCAATGAGCAGTTCTTC	CATSLGGNEQFF
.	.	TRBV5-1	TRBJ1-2	TGCGCCAGCAGCAACGACGGGAGGGGAGACTACACCTTC	CASSNDGRGDYTF
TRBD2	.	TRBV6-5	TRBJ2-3	TGTGCCAGCAGTTGTAGTCAGCGGGAGGGCACAGATACGCAGTATTTT	CASSCSQREGTDTQYF
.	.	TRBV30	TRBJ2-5	TGTGCCTGGAGTGTACTTTGGGGTGGGGAGACCCAGTACTTC	CAWSVLWGGETQYF
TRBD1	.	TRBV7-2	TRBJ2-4	TGTGCCAGCAGCTCGACAAGGACAGGGAAAAACATTCAGTACTTC	CASSSTRTGKNIQYF
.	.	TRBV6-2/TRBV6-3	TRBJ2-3	TGTGCCAGCAGCGGGGACGGATCCACAGATACGCAGTATTTT	CASSGDGSTDTQYF
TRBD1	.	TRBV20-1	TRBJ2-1	TGCAGTGCTAGAACAGGACAGGGGGGACAGTATGAGCAGTTCTTC	CSARTGQGGQYEQFF
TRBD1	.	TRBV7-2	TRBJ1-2	TGTGCCAGCAGCCTTAGCCACAGGGGGGACAATGGCTACACCTTC	CASSLSHRGDNGYTF
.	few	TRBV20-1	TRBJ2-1	TGCAGTGCTATGCCCTTACCAACTAGCTCCTTAGAGAATGAGCAGTTCTTC	CSAMPLPTSSLENEQFF
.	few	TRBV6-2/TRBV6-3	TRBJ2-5	TGTGCCAGCAGTTACGTGGGACAGCTCCTCCTTGGGGGGGAGACCCAGTACTTC	CASSYVGQLLLGGETQYF
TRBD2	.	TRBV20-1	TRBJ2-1	TGCAGTGCTAGAGTTCCGACTAGCGGGAGAGGTGAGCAGTTCTTC	CSARVPTSGRGEQFF
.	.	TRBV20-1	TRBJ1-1	TGCAGTGCTACGGGGGGAATGTTCACTGAAGCTTTCTTT	CSATGGMFTEAFF
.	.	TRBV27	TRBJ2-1	TGTGCCAGCAGTTTTTTTGGAGAGCAGTTCTTC	CASSFFGEQFF
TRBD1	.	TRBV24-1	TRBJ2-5	TGTGCCACATCGAATCCGGGACAGCTACAAGAGACCCAGTACTTC	CATSNPGQLQETQYF
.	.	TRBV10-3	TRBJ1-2	TGTGCCATCAGTGTTGCCAGCGGTGGCTACACCTTC	CAISVASGGYTF
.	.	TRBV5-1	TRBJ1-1	TGCGCCAGCAGCTTGGCCTCCGAGGGCACTGAAGCTTTCTTT	CASSLASEGTEAFF
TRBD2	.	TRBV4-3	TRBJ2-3	TGCGCCAGCAGCCAAGATTGGACTAGCAATCGACCAGATACGCAGTATTTT	CASSQDWTSNRPDTQYF
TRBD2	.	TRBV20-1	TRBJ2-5	TGCAGTGCTAGAGTGGCAACTAGCGGGAGAAGGGAGCAGTACTTC	CSARVATSGRREQYF
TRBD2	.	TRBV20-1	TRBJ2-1	TGCAGTGGCGGGGCGGGAGGGTACAATGAGCAGTTCTTC	CSGGAGGYNEQFF
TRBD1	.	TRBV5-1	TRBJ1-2	TGCGCCAGCAGCTTCGGACAGGGGGGAATTACTGGCTACACCTTC	CASSFGQGGITGYTF
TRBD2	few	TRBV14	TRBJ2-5	TGTGCCAGCAGCCAAGGGACTAGAAGCTTAGAGACCCAGTACTTC	CASSQGTRSLETQYF
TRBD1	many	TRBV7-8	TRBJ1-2	TGTGCCAGCAGCGGGGACAGCAATTTCGGGGGCTACACCTTC	CASSGDSNFGGYTF
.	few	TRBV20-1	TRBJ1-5	TGCAGTGCCAAGGGGATGGCGAGCAATCAGCCCCAGCATTTT	CSAKGMASNQPQHF
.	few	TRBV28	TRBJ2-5	TGTGCCAGCAGTTTAGCTAGTCAGGGAGAGACCCAGTACTTC	CASSLASQGETQYF
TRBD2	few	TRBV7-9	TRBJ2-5	TGTGCCAGCAGCTTAGAGACGGGACTAGCGGGAGGCTTCGGGACCCAGTACTTC	CASSLETGLAGGFGTQYF
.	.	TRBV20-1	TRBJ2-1	TGCAGTGCTAGATCCCGGTTGAATGAGCAGTTCTTC	CSARSRLNEQFF
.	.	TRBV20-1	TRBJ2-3	TGCAGTGCTAGAGAACCATCTAGCACAGATACGCAGTATTTT	CSAREPSSTDTQYF
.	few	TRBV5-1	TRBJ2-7	TGCGCCAGCATGGGACATTCCGGGGAGCAGTACTTC	CASMGHSGEQYF
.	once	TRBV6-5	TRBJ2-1	TGTGCCAGCGTTGCGGGTTCCTACAATGAGCAGTTCTTC	CASVAGSYNEQFF
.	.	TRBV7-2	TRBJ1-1	TGTGCCAGCACCAACAGGGTCGGAAACACTGAAGCTTTCTTT	CASTNRVGNTEAFF
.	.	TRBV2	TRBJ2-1	TGTGCCAGCAAGAGGATAAGAGGTGAGCAGTTCTTC	CASKRIRGEQFF
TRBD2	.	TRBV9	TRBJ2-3	TGTGCCAGCAGCACCCAACCCCTAGCGGGTGGTGGGGATACGCAGTATTTT	CASSTQPLAGGGDTQYF
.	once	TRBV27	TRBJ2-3	TGTGCCGGCAGTTCAGCCCGCACAGATACGCAGTATTTT	CAGSSARTDTQYF
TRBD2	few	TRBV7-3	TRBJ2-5	TGTGCCAGCAGCTTAGGGGCGGGAGAGGAATATGAGCAGTACTTC	CASSLGAGEEYEQYF
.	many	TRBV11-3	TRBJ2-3	TGTGCCAGCAGCTTAACAGCTAGCACAGATACGCAGTATTTT	CASSLTASTDTQYF
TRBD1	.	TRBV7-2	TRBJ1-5	TGTGCCAGCAGCAGGGGACAGGGGACGAGTCAGCCCCAGCATTTT	CASSRGQGTSQPQHF
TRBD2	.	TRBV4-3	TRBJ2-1	TGCGCCAGCAGCCAAGATCGAAAACTAGCGGGAAGGTCCTACAATGAGCAGTTCTTC	CASSQDRKLAGRSYNEQFF